Shown below are 15 T cell receptor beta chains from a single sample sequenced in a study of shared clonotypes between healthy human individuals. Only in-frame clones appear in the TCRdb table, and some are missing; sequencing was by immunoSEQ multiplex PCR. The sample includes roughly 2,300,000 clones, just under 95% of them seen just once. The sequenced sample consisted of naive CD4+ T cells from PBMCs. As for subset: CD45RA+ positively selected. The origin of the receptors is a man between 18 and 35 years old in good health. Some clones in this sample may be carry-over from other donors' samples.

This clone was counted only a few times. This chain links TRBV9 with TRBJ1-5, with TRBD1 identical over 7 bases. Germline V gene lookup returns CDR1 SGDLS and CDR2 YYNGEE. J was trimmed by 6 bases and V by 4 bases; bases with no gene match: 4. The CDR3 extends over 13 amino acids. CDR3 coding DNA: TGTGCCAGCAGCAACCACAGGGGTCAGCCCCAGCATTTT. Residues: CASSNHRGQPQHF.

The chain couples TRBV28 to TRBJ2-4, with D unresolved. Germline loops: CDR1 MDHEN, CDR2 SYDVKM. Between the trimmed V and J ends, which lost 5 bases and 2 bases, there was a span of 10 bases. The CDR3 is 14 amino acids. The CDR3 DNA is TGTGCCAGCAGTAGGGATAACTCCAAAAACATTCAGTACTTC. This encodes CASSRDNSKNIQYF.

V is TRBV9 and J is TRBJ2-5; D uncertain. V lost 0 bases and J lost 0, with 6 bases in between. The CDR3 runs 14 residues. CDR1 and CDR2 (germline): SGDLS, YYNGEE. DNA of the CDR3: TGTGCCAGCAGCGTAGATTGGGACCAAGAGACCCAGTACTTC. This codes for CASSVDWDQETQYF.

Concerning this clone itself: The junction and the germline gene differ at one end; a read error may be behind it. The genes are TRBV4-1 and TRBJ2-7; D unclear. CDR1 is MGHRA, CDR2 YSYEKL, per germline. This CDR3 region has 12 residues. CDR3 nucleotide sequence: TGCGCCAGCAGCCAAGATCGTGGATCTAAAATATTC. Protein sequence: CASSQDRGSKIF.

The J gene is TRBJ1-4, the V gene TRBV4-3; TRBD1 might be the D (5 bases). CDR1 is LGHNA, CDR2 YSLEER, per germline. The CDR3 runs to 16 residues. V was trimmed by 4 bases and J by 6 bases, leaving 18 bases between them. The CDR3 loop is CASSPGRQVGYEKLFF. The CDR3 nucleotides read TGCGCCAGCAGCCCGGGGCGTCAAGTCGGATATGAAAAACTGTTTTTT.

The chain combines TRBV6-5 with TRBJ1-5; D remains ambiguous. The CDR3 runs to 13 residues. CDR1 is MNHEY, CDR2 SVGAGI, per germline. Trimming stripped 5 bases from V and 2 bases from J, with 7 bases between. The CDR3 spells CASSREGNQPQHF. Here the CDR3 DNA reads TGTGCCAGCAGTCGGGAGGGCAATCAGCCCCAGCATTTT.

This rearrangement joins TRBV28 to TRBJ2-1, with 12 bases fitting TRBD2. The germline CDR1 and CDR2 sequences are MDHEN and SYDVKM. Trimming at V came to 3 bases and at J to 5 bases, leaving 5 bases not matched to a gene. The CDR3 length is 16 residues. The CDR3 loop reads CASSFIRTSGDNEQFF. CDR3 bases: TGTGCCAGCAGTTTCATCCGGACTAGCGGGGACAATGAGCAGTTCTTC. Supplemented by reference TRBV28 and TRBJ2-1, the full variable domain reads DVKVTQSSRYLVKRTGEKVFLECVQDMDHENMFWYRQDPGLGLRLIYFSYDVKMKEKGDIPEGYSVSREKKERFSLILESASTNQTSMYLCASSFIRTSGDNEQFFGPGTRLTVL.

The CDR3 nucleotides read TGTGCCAGCAGTCAACAGGACAGATACTATGGCTACACCTTC. This encodes CASSQQDRYYGYTF. The genes are TRBV28 and TRBJ1-2; D is possibly TRBD1 (6 bases). V lost 5 bases and J 3 bases, leaving 13 bases between the germline ends. Germline CDR1 reads MDHEN; CDR2 reads SYDVKM. CDR3 size: 14 residues.

The chain combines TRBV28 with TRBJ1-6, with 9 bases that match TRBD1. Germline assignment: CDR1 MDHEN and CDR2 SYDVKM. V shed 5 bases, J shed 11 bases, and the junction held 4 bases outside the gene matches. The CDR3 spans 13 residues. The CDR3 reads CASSQGQGPPLHF. The CDR3 nucleotides read TGTGCCAGCAGTCAGGGACAGGGACCACCCCTCCACTTT.

CDR3 DNA sequence: TGTGCCAGCAGCTTTAGTCTGGCCGAGCAGTACTTC. It translates to CASSFSLAEQYF. The chain is built from TRBV7-9 and TRBJ2-7, with D unclear. Deletions cut 3 bases from V and 6 bases from J, with 9 bases between. Per the germline V gene, CDR1 is SEHNR and CDR2 is FQNEAQ (reference sequence). This CDR3 has 12 amino acids.

V usage is TRBV5-4 and J usage is TRBJ1-1; TRBD1 matches at 7 bases. Trimming took 3 bases from V and 3 from J; bases not matched to a gene: 5. Germline CDR1 is SGHNT and CDR2 is YYREEE (reference sequence). The CDR3 extends over 14 amino acids. CDR3 coding DNA: TGTGCCAGCAGCTCCCGGACAGGTCACACTGAAGCTTTCTTT. Protein: CASSSRTGHTEAFF.

The rearrangement uses TRBV19 and TRBJ1-2; 7 bases align to TRBD1. With V trimmed by 3 bases and J by 6 bases, 10 bases remained unmatched. Per the germline V gene, CDR1 is LNHDA and CDR2 is SQIVND (reference sequence). The CDR3 loop spans 15 amino acids. The CDR3 nucleotides are TGTGCCAGTAGTATTGCTTACCAAGACAGGGATGGCTACACCTTC. It specifies CASSIAYQDRDGYTF.

This rearrangement joins TRBV6-5 to TRBJ2-7; 12 positions agree with TRBD2. The CDR3 is 14 residues long. Germline V gene lookup returns CDR1 MNHEY and CDR2 SVGAGI. The trim removed 7 bases at V and 2 bases at J, leaving 3 bases unmatched. CDR3 DNA: TGTGCCAGCACCCGGACTAGCGGGACCTACGAGCAGTACTTC. It specifies CASTRTSGTYEQYF.

The DNA for the CDR3 is TGTGCCAGCTCCGGGGCTTTCTACGAGCAGTACTTC. Encoded protein: CASSGAFYEQYF. This sequence joins TRBV7-2 and TRBJ2-7, with D perhaps matching TRBD1 or TRBD2 (5 bases each). Germline V gives CDR1 SGHTA, CDR2 FQGNSA. V lost 8 bases and J 3 bases, leaving 11 bases between the germline ends. There are 12 residues in the CDR3.

This sequence joins TRBV7-9 and TRBJ1-6; D is perhaps TRBD1 (5 bases). The germline V gene encodes CDR1 SEHNR and CDR2 FQNEAQ (reference sequence). The V end was cut by 1 base, the J end by 5 bases, with 15 bases between. The CDR3 is made up of 17 amino acids. CDR3: CASSLDRDRADNSPLHF. In DNA form, the CDR3 reads TGTGCCAGCAGCTTAGACCGGGACCGGGCCGATAATTCACCCCTCCACTTT. Full variable domain (missing parts from reference TRBV7-9 and TRBJ1-6): DTGVSQNPRHKITKRGQNVTFRCDPISEHNRLYWYRQTLGQGPEFLTYFQNEAQLEKSRLLSDRFSAERPKGSFSTLEIQRTEQGDSAMYLCASSLDRDRADNSPLHFGNGTRLTVT.